This TCR beta chain emerged from a study of cytomegalovirus exposure and HLA in healthy donors (dated by TCRdb to about 2017). Background on the whole study: An earlier analysis of some 600 of the donors reported 276 Gb of sequence data and 95 million to 120 million unique TCR beta sequences obtained from about 200 million T cells. Donor age, sex, ethnicity and CMV serostatus were compiled alongside the repertoire data. The study combined high-throughput TCR immunosequencing, statistical association of individual TCRs with disease status, and machine learning to predict cytomegalovirus infection status. Among about 400 genotyped donors of the cohort, an average of about 220,000 unique TCR beta nucleotide sequences was sequenced per donor, of which about 19% were non-productive. Around 320 gigabases of sequencing data and around 87 million unique TCR sequences were included in an early release covering over 600 HLA-typed donors. A later analysis re-examined previously published TCR beta repertoires from more than 650 donors and added high-resolution HLA genotyping to investigate patterns of TCR occurrence. In a later genetic analysis, genome-wide SNP genotypes for about 65% of the 666 donors were used, and that subset was treated as a discovery cohort. The number of donors typed differed by locus, with 629-630 for A, B, C, DRB1 and DQB1, 522 for DQA1, approximately 570 for DPA1, and over 400 for DPB1. A handful of DR-DQ haplotypes were handled as single units for association and clustering because linkage in the cohort was strong. To decide whether each TCR beta V gene segment behaved as functional or pseudogenic, an earlier analysis of nearly 600 of the donors relied on high-throughput TCR beta sequencing. Class I and class II HLA loci were covered by the typing at four-digit resolution. The study aimed to test whether signatures of past pathogen exposure could be identified by cataloging public T cell receptors. The genetic ancestry cluster associated with self-reported Caucasian donors included 81% of the 350 to 500 genotyped donors. The study profiled the T cell repertoires of approximately 700 subjects by immunosequencing and related them to cytomegalovirus serostatus. Rather than drawing on any new phenotypic data, the later analysis identified candidate immune exposures from TCR beta sequences and the way those sequences occurred across donors. All discovery cohort repertoires had been generated using a single sequencing platform. Besides the first cohort of approximately 710 subjects, a separate validation cohort made up of roughly 120 different subjects was used. General conclusions and limits of the study: Because some donors lacked HLA typing at each locus, the association tests relied only on the typed subset. Some IMGT-functional V segments, including TRBV6-2 and TRBV6-3, could not be told apart with the 87-base-pair reads, so those segments were excluded. In a later analysis, several top co-occurrence clusters were reported to appear linked to parvovirus B19, influenza, CMV and Epstein-Barr virus. According to the authors, the approach could potentially be generalized to other disease states and immunological phenotypes. A later analysis associated about 17,000 TCR beta sequences with specific HLA alleles at a false discovery rate of 0.05. A later analysis found that TCR association rates varied across HLA loci, with DRB1 alleles showing the most associated TCRs and HLA-C alleles the fewest. Linkage disequilibrium might explain the correlated functional status among segregating V segments, but an unknown experimental factor could not be excluded. A further reported finding was that TCR beta sequences accurately predicted the HLA-A and HLA-B alleles for most subjects in the first cohort. Cytomegalovirus status was reported to be diagnosed by the classifier with high specificity and sensitivity in both the original and validation cohorts. In the study, some 180 TCR beta chains were listed as associated with cytomegalovirus. The only immune exposure information available for the cohort was CMV serostatus. A later genetic analysis reported fewer N-insertions in productive TCRs among donors in an Asian-associated ancestry cluster than the approximately 700-donor mean. Assigning TCR associations to individual alleles was difficult when HLA alleles, especially DR and DQ, strongly co-occurred. Roughly uniform sequencing depth across donors was assumed in presence/absence analyses, although this assumption may not hold. This cohort had only TCR beta chains sequenced, and the lack of alpha or paired-chain data limited which features could be detected. In an earlier analysis of about 600 of the donors, most TCR beta V segments appeared in productive rearrangements about 90% or about 30% of the time, broadly matching IMGT annotations. Because counts were too low, more than 15 rarely observed V segments, including chromosome 9 orphons, were left out of the earlier analysis of a few hundred of the donors. An association between a missense DCLRE1C variant and V-gene and J-gene trimming of TCR beta chains was found in a later genetic analysis and replicated in an independent cohort. Most CMV-associated TCR beta chains appeared to be HLA-restricted in a later analysis, and the HLA associations seemed to be driven largely by CMV exposure. The sequencing pipeline was judged likely to have produced a cluster of highly shared sequence variants as a technical artifact. A later analysis found that HLA-associated TCR beta chains were more clonally expanded and had lower generation probabilities than equally common non-associated chains. A few of the identified cytomegalovirus-associated TCR beta chains were confirmed in vitro to be specific for cytomegalovirus antigens. Across donors, most TCR sequences were observed very rarely, whereas some public TCRs were present in many individuals.

From the germline V gene (reference sequence), CDR1 is SEHNR and CDR2 is FQNEAQ. Reading from cysteine to phenylalanine, the CDR3 counts 14 amino acids. Only CDR3 DNA is held: 42 bases, read in frame from base 1. A distance of 11 bases separates the germline ends of V and J, which lose 5 bases and 1 base respectively. Concerning this clone itself: Its antigen remains undetermined. The input lacks base qualities; no much larger clone sits a single base away.

The cohort was made up of several hundred healthy bone marrow donors. Cohort members were all nominally healthy when sampled, although unrecorded immune exposures were likely present. The donor was CMV seronegative and belonged to the group of under 400 seronegative cohort members. A peripheral blood sample was collected from each donor, and TCR beta sequencing was performed on peripheral blood mononuclear cells. Genomic DNA extraction from the blood cell samples was performed with the Qiagen DNeasy Blood Extraction Kit. The protocol used for the library was the immunoSEQ multiplex PCR assay. For the multiplex PCR, a mixture combining 60 forward primers for TCR Vbeta segments and 13 reverse primers for TCR Jbeta segments was used. The CDR3 region of rearranged TCR beta genes was amplified from genomic DNA with a multiplex PCR assay. On the Illumina HiSeq System, the amplified TCR beta libraries were sequenced as 87-base-pair reads. The source study handled its data this way. In a later analysis, some 80 million unique TCR beta chains were counted across the roughly 610 repertoires, and roughly 11 million of these chains were shared by at least two donors. Raw reads were error-corrected and collapsed into unique sequences with a nearest-neighbor algorithm that merged closely related sequences to remove PCR and sequencing errors. Alignment of CDR3 sequences to IMGT reference sequences was used to assign V, D and J gene segments. Each retained sequence needed at least a six-nucleotide match to both a V gene segment and a J gene segment. Rearrangements were called productive when the CDR3 lacked stop codons and stayed in frame with V and J; all others were non-productive. Following IMGT convention, CDR3 was defined as the stretch from the second conserved V-encoded cysteine to the conserved J-encoded phenylalanine. The earlier analysis of a few hundred of the donors excluded sequences that lacked an unambiguous match to a single V gene segment. In an earlier analysis of approximately 550 of the donors, V segments were called functional above 56.7% productive rearrangements and were called segregating when the between-donor standard deviation exceeded 5%. To diagnose cytomegalovirus status from the catalog of TCR beta chain sequences, a statistical classification framework was built. In a later analysis, TCR nucleotide sequences were compared against IMGT/GENE-DB human TR gene sequences so that V and J genes could be assigned. Using the TCRdist pipeline, a later analysis assigned CDR3 sequences along with most-parsimonious VDJ recombination scenarios. In a later analysis, every TCR beta chain was defined by the combination of its CDR3 amino acid sequence and its V-gene family, and reads without a unique V-gene family were dropped. As a way to deal with suspected cross-contamination and a sequencing artifact, a later analysis dropped 450 to 700 nucleotide sequences that were highly shared and had low generation probability. In a later analysis, a clonal expansion index for each public chain was calculated from normalized within-repertoire ranks of inferred template counts. Generation probabilities in a later analysis came from a VDJ recombination model fitted to out-of-frame rearrangements, and those results were checked against IGoR. In a later analysis, TCR-TCR, TCR-HLA and TCR-CMV co-occurrence was scored with hypergeometric tests, and a repertoire-size bias correction was applied to TCR pairs. False discovery rates were estimated in a later analysis by permuting HLA or CMV assignments 20 times. A later analysis grouped co-occurring TCRs with DBSCAN, adding TCRdist sequence similarity when clustering within HLA-allele-positive subsets. For co-occurrence clustering, repertoires with fewer than 30,000 or more than 120,000 public chains were excluded, along with a handful of repertoires with anomalous nucleotide sharing. Drawn from immuneACCESS, this table holds only the in-frame rearrangements with V and J called that TCRdb kept. Clones are partly lost; checked studies trace under half to an unresolved V gene and leave the rest unexplained. From that table come the V and J calls and clone size; the DNA was used to work out D and trimming. The sample table lists 90,000 to 130,000 clones, roughly 73% of them with a count of one. The ten largest account for roughly 0.82% of the sample.

This TCR was sampled from a woman in her twenties or thirties in good health and CMV-seronegative. The V and J segments used are TRBV7-9 and TRBJ1-1; possibly the D gene is TRBD1, per 6 matching bases. Sequencing used PBMCs. In nucleotides, the sequence is TGTGCCAGCAGCGCCGAAGGGGGGAACACTGAAGCTTTCTTT. Its translation is CASSAEGGNTEAFF.